A selection of T cell receptor beta chains follows, all from one sample in a study of blood T cell repertoires in COVID-19. TCRdb keeps only in-frame clones here, not all; method: immunoSEQ multiplex PCR. Altogether 450,000 or so clones are present, 70% to 90% being singletons, with the ten largest covering roughly 0.76%. Sequences were obtained from peripheral blood. These receptors all come from a man between 18 and 35 years old with COVID-19, enrolled during active disease. The CDR3 runs from the conserved cysteine through the conserved F or W. Fields, in order: CDR3 DNA, CDR3 protein, V gene, D gene, clone size, J gene. D genes are given only for firm matches. Only some rows state a clone size, as once, few, many or a class for expanded clones.

TGTGCCAGCAGGCCTAACGGGGTCGACTATGGCTACACCTTC CASRPNGVDYGYTF TRBV27 - - TRBJ1-2
TGTGCCAGCAGCGTAGCGACTAGCGGGGGGCTAATCAATGAGCAGTTCTTC CASSVATSGGLINEQFF TRBV9 TRBD2 once TRBJ2-1
TGTGCCAGCAGCTTAGGAGGGAGCGAGCAGTACTTC CASSLGGSEQYF TRBV7-9 - - TRBJ2-7
TGTGCCAGTAGTATTGACGGCTCTAGCTATGGCTACACCTTC CASSIDGSSYGYTF TRBV19 - - TRBJ1-2
TGTGCCAGCAGTGGTAGGAGCGCCCACGAGCAGTACTTC CASSGRSAHEQYF TRBV27 - - TRBJ2-7
TGCGCCAGCAGCTTAGGACTAGCGGGGCCAAACCAAGAGACCCAGTACTTC CASSLGLAGPNQETQYF TRBV5-1 TRBD2 - TRBJ2-5
TGTGCCAGCAGCTTAGACTTTTACAATGAGCAGTTCTTC CASSLDFYNEQFF TRBV7-8 - - TRBJ2-1
TGCGCCAGCAGCCCAGCTAGCGGGCCAGGCAATGAGCAGTTCTTC CASSPASGPGNEQFF TRBV5-1 TRBD2 - TRBJ2-1
TGTGCCAGCAAAATAGCGGGGCCCCAAGACAATGAGCAGTTCTTC CASKIAGPQDNEQFF TRBV6-5 TRBD2 - TRBJ2-1
TGTGCCAGCAGCTTTTTGCCGACAGGGGGGAATTCACCCCTCCACTTT CASSFLPTGGNSPLHF TRBV11-3 TRBD1 few TRBJ1-6
TGTGCCAGCAGTGCATCGGGACAGAACCAAGAGACCCAGTACTTC CASSASGQNQETQYF TRBV25-1 TRBD1 - TRBJ2-5
TGTGCCAGCAGCCCCCAAGCGGGAGTGGTGGGGGAGCAGTACTTC CASSPQAGVVGEQYF TRBV11-3 TRBD2 - TRBJ2-7
TGCGCCAGCAGCTTCTCACAGGGGAGCTCCTACGAGCAGTACTTC CASSFSQGSSYEQYF TRBV5-1 TRBD1 once TRBJ2-7
TGTGCCAGCAGCTTAGTTTTTCGTCGGGGACAGTGGAACACTGAAGCTTTCTTT CASSLVFRRGQWNTEAFF TRBV11-2 TRBD1 - TRBJ1-1
TGTGCCAGCAGCCCGGGAGGGTCGGAGGACTATGGCTACACCTTC CASSPGGSEDYGYTF TRBV5-4 - few TRBJ1-2
TGCAGTGCTATTGAAGGGGTTGATCAGCCCCAGCATTTT CSAIEGVDQPQHF TRBV20-1 - - TRBJ1-5
TGTGCCAGCAGCTTAGGGACTAGCGGGAGTTACGAGCAGTACTTC CASSLGTSGSYEQYF TRBV7-2 TRBD2 - TRBJ2-7
TGCAGCGTCAGACAGGGGAACACTGAAGCTTTCTTT CSVRQGNTEAFF TRBV29-1 TRBD1 once TRBJ1-1
TGTGCCAGCCATAATAGCTACGAGCAGTACTTC CASHNSYEQYF TRBV28 - - TRBJ2-7
TGCGCCAGCAGCTCGGGACAGGGGCGCCAAGAGACCCAGTACTTC CASSSGQGRQETQYF TRBV5-1 TRBD1 - TRBJ2-5
TGTGCCAGTAGTATGGATGGGCGTGAAGCTTTCTTT CASSMDGREAFF TRBV19 - - TRBJ1-1
TGTGCCAGTAGTTGGGATGCCGGGGTGAACACTGAAGCTTTCTTT CASSWDAGVNTEAFF TRBV19 - few TRBJ1-1
TGCGCCAGCAGCCAAGGATATAGCGGGAGTTACAATGAGCAGTTCTTC CASSQGYSGSYNEQFF TRBV4-1 TRBD2 - TRBJ2-1
TGTGCCAGCAGCCGGTATAGCGGATACACACAAGAGACCCAGTACTTC CASSRYSGYTQETQYF TRBV14 - - TRBJ2-5
TGTGCCACCAGTGGGTTAGCGGGAAAGATCAATGAGCAGTTCTTC CATSGLAGKINEQFF TRBV24-1 TRBD2 - TRBJ2-1
TGTGCCAGCTCAGGGGGGACTAATGAAAAACTGTTTTTT CASSGGTNEKLFF TRBV18 - - TRBJ1-4
TGTGCCTGGAGACTAGCGGGATTCTCCTACAATGAGCAGTTCTTC CAWRLAGFSYNEQFF TRBV30 TRBD2 - TRBJ2-1
TGTGCCAGCAGTCCGCTAGCGGGAGGGCTCAATGAGCAGTTCTTC CASSPLAGGLNEQFF TRBV27 TRBD2 - TRBJ2-1
TGTGCCAGTAGTATCCGTTCTGGGGGACTAGCCAAAAACATTCAGTACTTC CASSIRSGGLAKNIQYF TRBV19 - - TRBJ2-4